The rows below give T cell receptor beta chains drawn from one sample of a study of control samples from healthy donors and cancer patients. Assay: immunoSEQ multiplex PCR; the TCRdb copy retains only in-frame clones and omits some. The top ten hold just over 2% of the sample, which has about 180,000 clones, more than 90% seen once. Source material: blood. All receptors derive from a woman aged 40-49 years in good health. Both conserved end residues are part of each CDR3. Each record gives: V gene, clone size, D gene, J gene, CDR3 length, CDR3 DNA, CDR3 protein. A D gene is named only where the DNA matches it firmly. Clone size appears in some rows only: once, few, many, or a class for an expanded clone.

TRBV19	.	.	TRBJ2-7	16	TGTGCCAGTAGTACTACAGGGGGGGCAAATCCATACGAGCAGTACTTC	CASSTTGGANPYEQYF
TRBV15	few	TRBD1	TRBJ1-4	15	TGTGCCACCAGCGGAAAGACAGGGTCCTCTGAAAAACTGTTTTTT	CATSGKTGSSEKLFF
TRBV14	.	.	TRBJ1-4	13	TGTGCCAGCAGCCAGGGCGCTAATGAAAAACTGTTTTTT	CASSQGANEKLFF
TRBV27	.	.	TRBJ2-5	15	TGTGCCAGCAGTCTCCTCGGGGAGAGACAAGAGACCCAGTACTTC	CASSLLGERQETQYF
TRBV11-2	.	.	TRBJ1-5	13	TGTGCCAGCAGCCCTACAGGGTACCAGCCCCAGCATTTT	CASSPTGYQPQHF
TRBV19	.	TRBD1	TRBJ2-7	16	TGTGCCAGTAGTTTCGCCTGGGGACAGGGGACCTACGAGCAGTACTTC	CASSFAWGQGTYEQYF
TRBV7-6	.	.	TRBJ2-5	15	TGTGCCAGCAGCTTAGTAATCGGGCCCCAGGAAACCCAGTACTTC	CASSLVIGPQETQYF
TRBV28	.	.	TRBJ1-6	14	TGTGCCAGCAGAAGTAGCTCCTATAATTCACCCCTCCACTTT	CASRSSSYNSPLHF
TRBV5-4	.	TRBD1	TRBJ1-2	13	TGTGCCGGCGGGGGACAGGGGGTGGAAGGCTACACCTTC	CAGGGQGVEGYTF
TRBV6-5	.	TRBD2	TRBJ2-3	12	TGTGCCAGCTCTCCGGGGGGATACACGCAGTATTTT	CASSPGGYTQYF
TRBV27	few	.	TRBJ1-1	14	TGTGCCAGCAGTTTCACAGGGTTGAGCACTGAAGCTTTCTTT	CASSFTGLSTEAFF
TRBV3-1/TRBV3-2	.	TRBD2	TRBJ2-3	18	TGTGCCAGCAGCCAAGATGCTCTTAGCGGGGGGCAAACAGATACGCAGTATTTT	CASSQDALSGGQTDTQYF
TRBV5-4	.	TRBD1	TRBJ1-2	14	TGTGCCAGCTTCGGCGACAGGGGTCTCTATGGCTACACCTTC	CASFGDRGLYGYTF
TRBV5-6	.	.	TRBJ1-1	14	TGTGCCAGCAGCTTGGGCTGGTCCATCCCTGAAGCTTTCTTT	CASSLGWSIPEAFF
TRBV5-1	.	.	TRBJ1-2	15	TGCGCCAGCAGCTCGGGAGGGTCCGCTAACTATGGCTACACCTTC	CASSSGGSANYGYTF
TRBV6-5	.	.	TRBJ1-5	15	TGTGCCAGCAGGGTCACATTCAATAGCAATCAGCCCCAGCATTTT	CASRVTFNSNQPQHF
TRBV6-5	once	TRBD1	TRBJ1-1	15	TGTGCCAGCAGTTTCCGGACAGGGGCGAACACTGAAGCTTTCTTT	CASSFRTGANTEAFF
TRBV7-2	.	.	TRBJ1-3	17	TGTGCCAGCAGCTTAGTGGACAGCCCGGGCATTGGAAACACCATATATTTT	CASSLVDSPGIGNTIYF
TRBV19	.	.	TRBJ1-2	16	TGTGCCAGTAGACGCGAGGCGCGATTGTTTAACTATGGCTACACCTTC	CASRREARLFNYGYTF
TRBV11-2	.	.	TRBJ2-6	16	TGTGCCAGCAGCTTTTATGGGGGCTCAGGGGCCAACGTCCTGACTTTC	CASSFYGGSGANVLTF
TRBV19	once	.	TRBJ1-1	14	TGTGCCAGCCATTATAGGGACACCAACACTGAAGCTTTCTTT	CASHYRDTNTEAFF
TRBV6-5	once	TRBD1	TRBJ1-2	15	TGTGCCAGCAGTACAGGGGACAGGGGGATTCGAGACTACACCTTC	CASSTGDRGIRDYTF
TRBV6-6	.	.	TRBJ2-3	13	TGTGCCAGCAGTTACTCGAGCACAGATACGCAGTATTTT	CASSYSSTDTQYF
TRBV2	few	.	TRBJ1-1	14	TGTGCCAGCACCCCAGGGGAGTCCGACACTGAAGCTTTCTTT	CASTPGESDTEAFF
TRBV5-1	few	.	TRBJ1-1	12	TGCGCCAGCCGACGGACGAACACTGAAGCTTTCTTT	CASRRTNTEAFF
TRBV7-9	.	.	TRBJ1-1	12	TGTGCCAGCAGCTTGGGCTACACCTACGCTTTCTTT	CASSLGYTYAFF
TRBV18	once	TRBD1	TRBJ1-2	13	TGTGCCAGCTCACCAACAGGGGGGGATGGCCACACCTTC	CASSPTGGDGHTF
TRBV2	.	.	TRBJ1-1	13	TGTGCCAGCCAAGGTGGCATGAACACTGAAGCTTTCTTT	CASQGGMNTEAFF
TRBV4-2	many	TRBD1	TRBJ1-5	16	TGTGCCAGCAGCCAAGATGGGAGGCAGGGGGATCAGCCCCAGCATTTT	CASSQDGRQGDQPQHF
TRBV27	.	TRBD1	TRBJ1-2	14	TGTGCCAGCAGTCTCTCGGGACAGAACTATGGCTACACCTTC	CASSLSGQNYGYTF
TRBV29-1	.	.	TRBJ2-5	13	TGCAGCGTTGAAATTTTAAGAGCAGAGACCCAGTACTTC	CSVEILRAETQYF
TRBV2	.	.	TRBJ1-2	11	TGTGCCAGCACTGTTAGCTATGGCTACACCTTC	CASTVSYGYTF
TRBV9	.	TRBD2	TRBJ2-5	14	TGTGCCAGCAGCGTAGCGGGGGGTGGGGAGACCCAGTACTTC	CASSVAGGGETQYF
TRBV6-2/TRBV6-3	once	.	TRBJ2-7	14	TGTGCCAGCAGTCATGGTTATCGGGGCAAGGAGCAGTACTTC	CASSHGYRGKEQYF
TRBV5-6	.	.	TRBJ1-2	15	TGTGCCAGCAGCGACGCTCGAGGGGGGCGCGGTGGCTACACCTTC	CASSDARGGRGGYTF
TRBV19	.	.	TRBJ2-3	12	TGTGCCACCTCCCGGAATAGAGATACGCAGTATTTT	CATSRNRDTQYF
TRBV2	few	TRBD1	TRBJ1-6	16	TGTGCCAGCAGATCGGGACAGGGTCTGCAGAATTCACCCCTCCACTTT	CASRSGQGLQNSPLHF
TRBV6-6	once	.	TRBJ1-1	13	TGTGCCAGCAGTTACCTGATCAACACTGAAGCTTTCTTT	CASSYLINTEAFF
TRBV4-2	.	TRBD1	TRBJ1-1	16	TGTGCCAGCAGCCAAGAGAACAGGGGTTGGGTCACTGAAGCTTTCTTT	CASSQENRGWVTEAFF
TRBV3-1/TRBV3-2	once	.	TRBJ2-1	13	TGTGCCAGCAGTCAAGCGACTTACAATGAGCAGTTCTTC	CASSQATYNEQFF
TRBV5-1	.	.	TRBJ2-3	13	TGCGCCAGCAGCCTAACGGGGGCAGATACGCAGTATTTT	CASSLTGADTQYF
TRBV6-5	once	TRBD2	TRBJ2-1	15	TGTGCCACCTCCTTTGGGGCGGGGGAGTACAATGAGCAGTTCTTC	CATSFGAGEYNEQFF
TRBV11-2	few	TRBD1	TRBJ1-1	14	TGTGCCAGCAGCCCGACAGGGGTGAACACTGAAGCTTTCTTT	CASSPTGVNTEAFF
TRBV5-1	.	.	TRBJ2-1	16	TGCGCCGGACGGCGGGACCCCTGGCGAGGGGTCAATGAGCAGTTCTTC	CAGRRDPWRGVNEQFF